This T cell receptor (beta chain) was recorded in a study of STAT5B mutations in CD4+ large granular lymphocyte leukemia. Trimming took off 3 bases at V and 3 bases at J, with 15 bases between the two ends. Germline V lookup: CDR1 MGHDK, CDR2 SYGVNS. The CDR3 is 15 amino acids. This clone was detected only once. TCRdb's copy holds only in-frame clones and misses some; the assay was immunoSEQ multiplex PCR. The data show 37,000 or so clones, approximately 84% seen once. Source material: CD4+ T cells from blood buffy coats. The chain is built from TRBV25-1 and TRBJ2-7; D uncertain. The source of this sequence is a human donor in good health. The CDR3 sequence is CASSDNNRVDYEQYF. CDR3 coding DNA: TGTGCCAGCAGTGATAATAACAGAGTCGACTACGAGCAGTACTTC.